This is a list of T cell receptor beta chains from one sample in a study of OX40 agonist ivuxolimab in advanced cancers. Using immunoSEQ multiplex PCR, the repertoire was profiled, and TCRdb retains in-frame clones only, with some absent. The sample shows some 73,000 clones, 85% to 90% of them seen only once. Source: CD4+ or CD8+ T cells sorted from blood, taken in a trial of the OX40 agonist ivuxolimab. These TCRs come from an adult with an advanced solid tumor such as melanoma, head and neck, liver or kidney cancer. Each CDR3 is given with its conserved first and last residue. The D gene is left open where the match is weak. Clone size is shown for a subset of rows, as once, few, many or a class of expanded clone.

>TRBV7-9|NA|TRBJ1-4|NA
TGTGCCAGCAGCTTAGCTAGTGGGGAAAAACTGTTTTTT
CASSLASGEKLFF
>TRBV11-2|few|TRBJ2-7|NA
TGTGCCAGCAGCTTAGATCCGTCTGGTTACGAGCAGTACTTC
CASSLDPSGYEQYF
>TRBV27|NA|TRBJ2-1|TRBD2
TGTGCCAGCAGTTCGCGGACTAGCGGGAGGTCCTACAATGAGCAGTTCTTC
CASSSRTSGRSYNEQFF
>TRBV6-5|NA|TRBJ1-5|NA
TGTGCCAGCAGTGCCGGGACACTCAGCAATCAGCCCCAGCATTTT
CASSAGTLSNQPQHF
>TRBV2|NA|TRBJ2-7|NA
TGTGCCAGCAATGGACGCGAGCAGTACTTC
CASNGREQYF
>TRBV29-1|NA|TRBJ1-2|NA
TGCAGCGTTGGAGGACAAGGGGAGGGAGGTGGCTACACCTTC
CSVGGQGEGGGYTF
>TRBV9|NA|TRBJ1-1|NA
TGTGCCAGCAGCGTAGATGGGGGCACTGAAGCTTTCTTT
CASSVDGGTEAFF
>TRBV5-4|NA|TRBJ1-1|NA
TGTGCCAGCAGCAACCCGTTGGGCACTGAAGCTTTCTTT
CASSNPLGTEAFF
>TRBV27|NA|TRBJ2-3|TRBD2
TGTGCCAGCAGACTAGCGGGAGGCAGCACAGATACGCAGTATTTT
CASRLAGGSTDTQYF
>TRBV6-5|NA|TRBJ2-7|NA
TGTGCCAGCAGACGGGACACGTCCTACGAGCAGTACTTC
CASRRDTSYEQYF
>TRBV5-5|NA|TRBJ2-7|TRBD1
TGTGCCAGCAGCTTCCTGGGCCGGGACAGGGGTATAGACGAGCAGTACTTC
CASSFLGRDRGIDEQYF
>TRBV28|NA|TRBJ1-3|NA
TGTGCCAGCGAGTTGGGAAACACCATATATTTT
CASELGNTIYF
>TRBV2|NA|TRBJ2-7|TRBD1
TGTGCCAGCAGTGAACCCCGGGACAGGGTGTCCTACGAGCAGTACTTC
CASSEPRDRVSYEQYF
>TRBV28|NA|TRBJ2-7|NA
TGTGCCAGCAGTTTAAACGACCCTAATCTCTCCTACGAGCAGTACTTC
CASSLNDPNLSYEQYF
>TRBV7-9|NA|TRBJ2-7|NA
TGTGCCAGCAGCCCGAGAAGGACGGGGGCGAGCTACGAGCAGTACTTC
CASSPRRTGASYEQYF
>TRBV9|NA|TRBJ2-7|NA
TGTGCCAGCAGCGTACGGCAGGCCATACACTACGAGCAGTACTTC
CASSVRQAIHYEQYF
>TRBV7-3|NA|TRBJ1-2|TRBD1
TGTGCCAGCAGCCCCGGGACAGCATCCTATGGCTACACCTTC
CASSPGTASYGYTF
>TRBV5-1|NA|TRBJ1-1|NA
TGCGCCAGCAGCTTGGGAGGTAACACTGAAGCTTTCTTT
CASSLGGNTEAFF
>TRBV19|NA|TRBJ1-1|NA
TGTGCCAGTAGTATCGACCGGGGACGTCGAGCTGAAGCTTTCTTT
CASSIDRGRRAEAFF
>TRBV30|NA|TRBJ1-5|NA
TGTGCCTGGAGTCTGGGGAACAATCAGCCCCAGCATTTT
CAWSLGNNQPQHF
>TRBV14|NA|TRBJ1-1|NA
TGTGCCAGCAGCCCGGGGGGAAACACTGAAGCTTTCTTT
CASSPGGNTEAFF
>TRBV28|NA|TRBJ2-2|NA
TGTGCCAGCAGTTCGGGCACCGGGGAGCTGTTTTTT
CASSSGTGELFF
>TRBV6-5|NA|TRBJ1-1|NA
TGTGCCAGCAGTTACTCACCGGAGGCGAACACTGAAGCTTTCTTT
CASSYSPEANTEAFF
>TRBV28|NA|TRBJ2-7|NA
TGTGCCACCTCGGACCTCTCCTACGAGCAGTACTTC
CATSDLSYEQYF
>TRBV27|NA|TRBJ2-5|NA
TGTGCCAGCAGTTTATCACCAGGAAAGACCCAGTACTTC
CASSLSPGKTQYF
>TRBV7-9|once|TRBJ1-2|TRBD1
TGTGCCAGCAGCTTAGAGCCCCAGGGGGACTATGGCTACACCTTC
CASSLEPQGDYGYTF
>TRBV11-2|NA|TRBJ1-1|TRBD1
TGTGCCAGCAGCCCTCTACAGGGGGCCGCTGAAGCTTTCTTT
CASSPLQGAAEAFF
>TRBV29-1|NA|TRBJ1-2|NA
TGCAGCGCCCTGGGGGGGGGCACGAACTATGGCTACACCTTC
CSALGGGTNYGYTF
>TRBV2|NA|TRBJ2-7|NA
TGTGCCAGCAGTGATACCCCCGGCGAGCAGTACTTC
CASSDTPGEQYF